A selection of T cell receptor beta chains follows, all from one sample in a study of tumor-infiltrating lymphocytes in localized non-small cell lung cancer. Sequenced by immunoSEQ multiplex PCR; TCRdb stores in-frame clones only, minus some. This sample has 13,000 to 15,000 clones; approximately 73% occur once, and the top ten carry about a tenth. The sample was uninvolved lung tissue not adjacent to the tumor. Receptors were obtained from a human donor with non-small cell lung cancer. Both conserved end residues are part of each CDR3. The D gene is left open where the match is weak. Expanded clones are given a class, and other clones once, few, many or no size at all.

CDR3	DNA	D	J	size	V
CASSDLTGARNTIYF	TGTGCCAGCAGTGATTTGACCGGGGCAAGAAACACCATATATTTT	.	TRBJ1-3	.	TRBV25-1
CASSPWTGLNTEAFF	TGCGCCAGCAGCCCCTGGACAGGGCTAAACACTGAAGCTTTCTTT	TRBD1	TRBJ1-1	.	TRBV4-3
CASSLQGLYEQYF	TGTGCCAGCAGCCTCCAGGGGCTCTACGAGCAGTACTTC	.	TRBJ2-7	few	TRBV11-2
CASSYSGTGNGELFF	TGTGCCAGCAGTTACTCGGGGACAGGGAACGGGGAGCTGTTTTTT	TRBD1	TRBJ2-2	.	TRBV6-5
CASSRRLSNQPQHF	TGTGCCAGCAGCCGTCGGCTTAGCAATCAGCCCCAGCATTTT	.	TRBJ1-5	few	TRBV13
CASSAERGGELFF	TGTGCCAGCAGCGCCGAAAGGGGCGGGGAGCTGTTTTTT	.	TRBJ2-2	.	TRBV6-1
CASSSPRKDEQYF	TGTGCCAGCAGCTCCCCTCGAAAGGACGAGCAGTACTTC	.	TRBJ2-7	.	TRBV7-8
CASSSQGAGANVLTF	TGTGCCAGCAGCTCGCAGGGAGCTGGGGCCAACGTCCTGACTTTC	.	TRBJ2-6	.	TRBV14
CASSRVLNTEAFF	TGTGCCAGCAGTCGGGTCTTGAACACTGAAGCTTTCTTT	.	TRBJ1-1	.	TRBV27
CASSILGETQYF	TGTGCCAGTAGTATATTGGGAGAGACCCAGTACTTC	.	TRBJ2-5	once	TRBV19
CASSLEGGGYTEAFF	TGTGCCAGCAGCTTAGAGGGTGGTGGGTACACTGAAGCTTTCTTT	.	TRBJ1-1	.	TRBV7-6
CASSDQGHEQYF	TGTGCCAGCAGCGACCAGGGCCACGAGCAGTACTTC	.	TRBJ2-7	.	TRBV9
CAWSVGSWTENGYTF	TGTGCCTGGAGTGTAGGTAGTTGGACAGAGAATGGCTACACCTTC	.	TRBJ1-2	.	TRBV30
CASSFRLGEGRWPPLHF	TGTGCCAGCAGTTTTCGTCTTGGGGAGGGGAGATGGCCACCCCTCCACTTT	.	TRBJ1-6	.	TRBV27
CASSRTEISYGYTF	TGTGCCAGCAGCCGGACGGAGATTAGCTATGGCTACACCTTC	.	TRBJ1-2	.	TRBV13
CASSLVGLAGDTQYF	TGTGCCAGCAGCTTAGTAGGCCTAGCGGGAGATACGCAGTATTTT	TRBD2	TRBJ2-3	.	TRBV7-2
CAISGRGDRDWVGYGYTF	TGTGCCATCAGTGGACGGGGGGACAGGGATTGGGTCGGCTATGGCTACACCTTC	TRBD1	TRBJ1-2	.	TRBV10-3
CASSRGADDGYTF	TGTGCCAGCAGCAGGGGGGCGGATGATGGCTACACCTTC	.	TRBJ1-2	few	TRBV7-3
CASSGQTGFDSPLHF	TGTGCCAGCAGCGGCCAGACAGGGTTTGATTCACCCCTCCACTTT	TRBD1	TRBJ1-6	.	TRBV7-9
CASSRGGATGELFF	TGTGCCAGCAGCCGGGGAGGGGCGACCGGGGAGCTGTTTTTT	TRBD2	TRBJ2-2	.	TRBV11-2
CASSQDITVGAGTQYF	TGCGCCAGCAGCCAAGATATAACTGTGGGTGCAGGGACGCAGTATTTT	.	TRBJ2-3	.	TRBV4-3
CASSGAKGGYLNEQFF	TGTGCCAGCAGTGGAGCTAAAGGGGGCTACCTCAATGAGCAGTTCTTC	TRBD1	TRBJ2-1	.	TRBV2
CASSFTKISTDTQYF	TGTGCCAGCAGCTTTACAAAGATCAGCACAGATACGCAGTATTTT	.	TRBJ2-3	.	TRBV7-2
CASSPARSEGGQLQETQYF	TGCGCCAGCAGCCCCGCCCGGAGTGAGGGGGGCCAACTCCAAGAGACCCAGTACTTC	.	TRBJ2-5	medium-sized	TRBV5-1